This T cell receptor (beta chain) was obtained from a study of CD8 T cells in Susac syndrome. V trimming: 2 bases; J trimming: 6 bases; junction bases outside the gene matches: 4. The germline V gene has CDR1 KGHDR and CDR2 SFDVKD. The CDR3 extends over 16 amino acids. RNA totalling roughly 0.5 to 1 ug underwent reverse transcription with random hexamers. From the immunoSEQ multiplex PCR reads, TCRdb called clonotypes with MiXCR, one entry per CDR3 protein. The sample records roughly 120,000 distinct CDR3 sequences, around 94% being singletons. The chain carries TRBV24-1 and TRBJ2-3, with 13 bases aligning to TRBD2. This clonotype was sampled from a human donor in good health. The sample taken for sequencing was CD4+ T cells from PBMCs. This chain's CDR3 is CATSDSGLAGVDTQYF. The CDR3 region has the DNA TGTGCCACCAGTGATTCCGGACTAGCGGGAGTCGATACGCAGTATTTT.